This entry concerns a single T cell receptor beta chain. Its specificity is unknown. Clones were read by immunoSEQ multiplex PCR, and TCRdb kept only the in-frame ones, dropping some. The sample comprises 150,000 or so clones, about 90% of which are singletons, and 3.5% to 4% rests with the top ten. The CDR3 is made up of 15 amino acids. J gave up 8 bases and V 4 bases, and 6 bases lay outside the gene matches. Germline CDR1 is SGDLS and CDR2 is YYNGEE. This specimen comes from a study of T cell responses to AZD1222 COVID-19 vaccine. Whole-study results and caveats: Targeting of unmutated variant regions was reportedly seen in nearly half of spike-specific TCRs.

V gene TRBV9 combines with J gene TRBJ2-1; 13 nucleotides match TRBD2. This clonotype was sampled from an adult who received the AZD1222 COVID-19 vaccine. The source was peripheral blood, collected 28 days after the second AZD1222 dose. The CDR3 loop reads CASSITSGRADEQFF. The CDR3 region has the DNA TGTGCCAGCAGCATCACTAGCGGGAGGGCTGATGAGCAGTTCTTC.